These 18 T cell receptor beta chains originate from one sample sequenced in a study of identical twins. TCRdb independently ran MiXCR on the 5' RACE reads; one entry per CDR3 protein. The sample consists of some 440,000 distinct CDR3 sequences, roughly a quarter of them appearing once. This same sample was also taken into another study, of T cells expressing NK-cell markers.

Sequencing used CD4+ T cells sorted from blood. These receptor sequences come from a woman younger than 35 in good health.

V usage is TRBV29-1 and J usage is TRBJ2-7; D uncertain. Trimming shortened V by 4 bases and J by 4 bases, and 14 bases separated the two germline ends. The CDR3 totals 13 residues. CDR1 SQVTM and CDR2 ANQGSEA come from the germline V gene. The CDR3 region is CSVGVRGRYEQYF. The DNA for the CDR3 is TGCAGCGTTGGTGTTAGAGGAAGGTACGAGCAGTACTTC.

This rearrangement joins TRBV12-3 or TRBV12-4 to TRBJ2-1, with 10 bases fitting TRBD2. The CDR3 contains 16 residues. V shed 4 bases and J 5 bases; nucleotides not matched to a gene: 8. This CDR3 is CASSSPPSGRDNEQFF. CDR3 sequence (DNA): TGTGCCAGCAGTTCCCCCCCAAGCGGGAGGGACAATGAGCAGTTCTTC.

This clonotype was recorded many times. The gene calls are TRBV5-6 and TRBJ2-1; the match to TRBD2 covers 7 bases. Germline CDR1 SGHDT, CDR2 YYEEEE. The CDR3 length is 14 residues. Unmatched junction bases numbered 9, after V lost 2 bases and J lost 10 bases. Here the CDR3 DNA reads TGTGCCAGCAGCTTCGGCGGGAGTTCCCCCGAGCAGTTCTTC. It translates to CASSFGGSSPEQFF.

This clonotype was seen at least ten times. V gene TRBV3-1 combines with J gene TRBJ1-2, with no clear D. CDR3 length: 14 residues. Germline-derived CDR1 and CDR2 are LGHDT and YNNKEL (reference sequence). V was shortened by 1 base and J by 0 bases, with 6 bases between the two germline ends. The CDR3 here is CASSQAGANYGYTF. The DNA of the CDR3 is TGTGCCAGCAGCCAAGCCGGAGCTAACTATGGCTACACCTTC.

This clonotype has just a few counts. V and J are TRBV27 and TRBJ2-7; TRBD1 aligns across 12 bases. This CDR3 comprises 19 residues. Germline V gene sequence: CDR1 MNHEY, CDR2 SMNVEV (reference sequence). V was pared by 5 bases and J by 1 base, with 15 bases of the junction left unmatched. This chain's CDR3 is CASSPRGGQGARISYEQYF. CDR3 nucleotides: TGTGCCAGCAGTCCCCGGGGGGGACAGGGGGCGCGAATATCCTACGAGCAGTACTTC.

This clonotype was observed a few times. The CDR3 sequence: CASSPPPWERSYNEQFF. CDR3 sequence (DNA): TGTGCCAGCAGCCCCCCCCCTTGGGAAAGGTCCTACAATGAGCAGTTCTTC. This chain links TRBV7-9 with TRBJ2-1; no firm D call. Trimming shortened V by 5 bases and J by 1 base, and 18 bases separated the two germline ends. Per germline, CDR1 SEHNR and CDR2 FQNEAQ (reference sequence). CDR3 size: 17 residues.

V and J are TRBV7-2 and TRBJ2-7, with a tentative D call TRBD1 (5 bases). The CDR3 length is 14 residues. V was cut by 5 bases and J by 5 bases, with 16 bases left in between. The germline gives CDR1 SGHTA, CDR2 FQGNSA. The CDR3 nucleotides read TGTGCCAGCAGCCCCCAGGGTATTAGGAACGAGCAGTACTTC. This gives the protein CASSPQGIRNEQYF.

This clonotype occurred a few times. This sequence joins TRBV20-1 and TRBJ1-3, with 9 bases identical to TRBD1. In germline, CDR1 is DFQATT, CDR2 SNEGSKA (reference sequence). Unmatched junction bases numbered 9, after V lost 3 bases and J lost 0 bases. The CDR3 contains 17 residues. The CDR3 DNA reads as TGCAGTGCTAGCCGTCCACAGGGGGCTTACTCTGGAAACACCATATATTTT. The encoded protein is CSASRPQGAYSGNTIYF.

The chain links TRBV18 to TRBJ2-7; a possible D gene is TRBD1 (5 bases). V dropped 1 base and J dropped 5 bases, with 12 bases sitting between them. CDR3 length: 14 amino acids. Per germline, CDR1 KGHSH and CDR2 LQKENI. The CDR3 is CASSPLARVDEQYF. The CDR3 region has the DNA TGTGCCAGCTCACCACTTGCCAGGGTCGACGAGCAGTACTTC.

The V gene is TRBV10-3, the J gene TRBJ1-2; D perhaps matches TRBD1 (6 bases). This CDR3 is 16 amino acids long. Germline CDR1 ENHRY, CDR2 SYGVKD. Trimming pared 2 bases from V and 3 bases from J, leaving 16 bases between. The CDR3 DNA follows: TGTGCCATCAGTGAGGGCGGGACACGAAGCTACTATGGCTACACCTTC. Translating gives CAISEGGTRSYYGYTF.

This clonotype was found a few times. CDR3 DNA sequence: TGTGCCAGCAGTTTATTCCTCGAAGGAGCCCAGCATTTT. It specifies CASSLFLEGAQHF. The rearrangement joins TRBV12-3 or TRBV12-4 to TRBJ1-5; D uncertain. The germline V and J ends were trimmed by 2 bases and 11 bases, with 13 bases remaining between them. This CDR3 is 13 amino acids long.

V usage is TRBV5-1 and J usage is TRBJ2-7; weak D call: TRBD1 (6 bases). Germline V lookup: CDR1 SGHRS, CDR2 YFSETQ. V dropped 0 bases and J dropped 6 bases, with 10 bases sitting between them. The CDR3 is 13 residues long. CDR3 nucleotide sequence: TGCGCCAGCAGCTTGGAGGACAGAGCCGAGCAGTACTTC. Amino acids: CASSLEDRAEQYF. The variable domain in full, completed from reference TRBV5-1 and TRBJ2-7, reads KAGVTQTPRYLIKTRGQQVTLSCSPISGHRSVSWYQQTPGQGLQFLFEYFSETQRNKGNFPGRFSGRQFSNSRSEMNVSTLELGDSALYLCASSLEDRAEQYFGPGTRLTVT.

The chain has TRBV6-2 or TRBV6-3 and TRBJ2-1, with a possible D match to TRBD2 (5 bases). V lost 7 bases and J lost 1, with 11 bases in between. The CDR3 extends over 14 amino acids. Germline V gene data show CDR1 as MNHEY and CDR2 as SVGEGT. This chain's CDR3 is CASTRRGSYNEQFF. CDR3 DNA sequence: TGTGCCAGCACACGACGGGGATCCTACAATGAGCAGTTCTTC.

There are many counts of this clonotype. The chain has TRBV7-8 and TRBJ2-1, with 13 bases that match TRBD2. Trimming at V came to 1 base and at J to 9 bases, leaving 6 bases not matched to a gene. Germline CDR1 and CDR2: SGHVS and FQNEAQ. There are 16 residues in the CDR3. The DNA for the CDR3 is TGTGCCAGCAGCTTAGAACTAGCGGGAGGGTTTAGTGAGCAGTTCTTC. Translated: CASSLELAGGFSEQFF.

Ten or more counts support this clonotype. Here the CDR3 reads CASSTAVYNEQFF. The DNA for the CDR3 is TGCGCCAGCAGCACCGCGGTCTACAATGAGCAGTTCTTC. The rearrangement links TRBV5-1 to TRBJ2-1; D is unresolved. V shed 4 bases and J shed 3 bases, with 8 bases lying between them. This CDR3 has 13 amino acids. Germline CDR1 reads SGHRS; CDR2 reads YFSETQ.

The V call is TRBV6-1, the J call TRBJ2-7; perhaps TRBD1 as D (7 bases). CDR1 is MNHNS, CDR2 SASEGT, per germline. This CDR3 spans 14 amino acids. The V end lost 2 bases, the J end lost 6 bases, and 14 bases lay between the germline ends. The CDR3 spells CASSEQGGPLEQYF. The CDR3 region has the DNA TGTGCCAGCAGTGAACAGGGGGGCCCCCTCGAGCAGTACTTC.

This clonotype was recorded a few times. This chain joins TRBV20-1 and TRBJ2-6, with 9 bases identical to TRBD1. The germline V gene encodes CDR1 DFQATT and CDR2 SNEGSKA (reference sequence). Trimming at V came to 0 bases and at J to 0 bases, leaving 3 bases not matched to a gene. The CDR3 covers 17 residues. The CDR3 protein is CSARDDRGSSGANVLTF. The DNA of the CDR3 is TGCAGTGCTAGAGATGACAGGGGGAGCTCTGGGGCCAACGTCCTGACTTTC.

This chain's CDR3 is CSARATSRDQETQYF. The CDR3 DNA reads as TGCAGTGCTAGAGCAACTAGCAGAGACCAAGAGACCCAGTACTTC. V is TRBV20-1 and J is TRBJ2-5, with D possibly matching TRBD2 (6 bases). This CDR3 comprises 15 residues. The germline V gene has CDR1 DFQATT and CDR2 SNEGSKA (reference sequence). V shed 1 base and J shed 0 bases, with 12 bases lying between them.